This TCR beta chain was documented in a study of T cell responses to AZD1222 COVID-19 vaccine. Per the germline V gene, CDR1 is LGHDT and CDR2 is YNNKEL (reference sequence). J lost 8 bases, V lost 5 bases, and 6 bases had no gene match. The length of the CDR3 is 14 residues. Sequenced by immunoSEQ multiplex PCR; TCRdb stores in-frame clones only, minus some. This table holds about 150,000 clones, 90% found once. This material consisted of peripheral blood, taken 28 days after the second AZD1222 dose. The TCR comes from an adult who received the AZD1222 COVID-19 vaccine. The V gene is TRBV3-1 (or the pseudogene TRBV3-2), the J gene TRBJ2-1, with 10 positions matching TRBD1. CDR3 protein: CASSDWDRGYEQFF. In nucleotides, the CDR3 is TGTGCCAGCAGCGACTGGGACAGGGGATATGAGCAGTTCTTC.